A single sample is the source of the 24 T cell receptor beta chains below, sequenced in a study of blood T cell repertoires in COVID-19. The table came from immunoSEQ multiplex PCR; TCRdb's copy has only in-frame clones and leaves some out. The sample holds some 180,000 clones, 70% to 90% seen once. Sequences were obtained from peripheral blood. Every receptor here comes from a man aged 55 to 69 with active or convalescent COVID-19.

Concerning this clone itself: Germline is not matched at one junction end, which may reflect a read error. J is TRBJ1-1 and V is TRBV11-2; D not resolved. Germline assignment: CDR1 SGHAT and CDR2 FQNNGV. This CDR3 comprises 16 residues. CDR3 coding DNA: TGTGCCAGCAGCTTAGGGCTGTGGAGGATGAACTCTGAAGCTTTCTTT. Translated, it gives CASSLGLWRMNSEAFF.

The chain combines TRBV5-1 with TRBJ1-1; no firm D call. Per the germline V gene, CDR1 is SGHRS and CDR2 is YFSETQ. V was shortened by 4 bases and J by 6 bases, with 13 bases between the two germline ends. The CDR3 is 13 amino acids. CDR3 in amino acids: CASSPTDGSEAFF. CDR3 in DNA: TGCGCCAGCAGCCCTACTGACGGGTCTGAAGCTTTCTTT.

The gene calls are TRBV9 and TRBJ1-6; D remains unclear. CDR1 and CDR2 from the germline V gene are SGDLS and YYNGEE. CDR3 length: 13 residues. Trimming took off 3 bases at V and 7 bases at J, with 8 bases between the two ends. CDR3 bases: TGTGCCAGCAGCGGGGCAGTGAATTCACCCCTCCACTTT. This translates into CASSGAVNSPLHF.

The gene calls are TRBV27 and TRBJ2-7; 8 positions agree with TRBD2. The CDR3 runs 15 residues. V gave up 5 bases and J gave up 1 base; unmatched junction bases: 7. Germline V lookup: CDR1 MNHEY, CDR2 SMNVEV (reference sequence). CDR3 DNA: TGTGCCAGCAGTCCTCGGGGGGGCGGTTCCTACGAGCAGTACTTC. Its protein product is CASSPRGGGSYEQYF.

The chain uses TRBV18 and TRBJ1-2, with D possibly TRBD1 on 5 matching bases. V lost 6 bases and J 0 bases, leaving 14 bases between the germline ends. The CDR3 runs 15 residues. Germline CDR1 and CDR2: KGHSH and LQKENI. For the CDR3, the DNA is TGTGCCAGCTCCCTTCGTGGGGGGGCTAACTATGGCTACACCTTC. It encodes CASSLRGGANYGYTF.

The chain couples TRBV21-1 to TRBJ1-1; the tabulated D call, TRBD1, remains unverified against the DNA. TRBV21-1 is designated a pseudogene. The length of the CDR3 is 14 residues. The CDR3 loop is CASSKGTANTEAFF. CDR3 coding DNA: TGTGCCAGCAGCAAAGGTACAGCTAACACTGAAGCTTTCTTT.

This chain connects TRBV5-6 to TRBJ1-3, with TRBD1 as a possible D gene (5 bases). V was pared by 3 bases and J by 1 base, with 8 bases between. CDR1 and CDR2 from the germline V gene are SGHDT and YYEEEE. The length of the CDR3 is 14 residues. Here the CDR3 DNA reads TGTGCCAGCAGCTCCCCAGGGTCTGGAAACACCATATATTTT. Amino acids: CASSSPGSGNTIYF.

The genes are TRBV9 and TRBJ2-3; 12 bases fit TRBD2. CDR1 SGDLS and CDR2 YYNGEE come from the germline V gene. The V segment lost 0 bases and the J segment 1 base; nucleotides outside the gene matches: 6. The CDR3 has 18 residues. The CDR3 reads CASSVVPSGGAGTDTQYF. The CDR3 DNA follows: TGTGCCAGCAGCGTAGTCCCTAGCGGGGGGGCCGGCACAGATACGCAGTATTTT.

The chain carries TRBV7-2 and TRBJ1-2; D is possibly TRBD1 (5 bases). Germline values: CDR1 SGHTA, CDR2 FQGNSA. Trimming took off 0 bases at V and 5 bases at J, with 10 bases between the two ends. The CDR3 runs 14 residues. The CDR3 nucleotides are TGTGCCAGCAGCTTAGCAGGGGTAGAGTATGGCTACACCTTC. Its protein product is CASSLAGVEYGYTF.

CDR3 in DNA: TGTGCCAGCAGTGCGACTAGCGGAAGGGCCGGGGAGCTGTTTTTT. It yields the protein CASSATSGRAGELFF. This sequence joins TRBV2 and TRBJ2-2, with 9 positions matching TRBD2. In germline, CDR1 is SNHLY, CDR2 FYNNEI. The CDR3 runs to 15 residues. With V trimmed by 4 bases and J by 6 bases, 6 bases remained unmatched.

The chain is built from TRBV21-1 and TRBJ1-2; the D call TRBD1 from the table was never checked on the DNA. TRBV21-1 is a pseudogene segment. The CDR3 runs to 15 residues. CDR3 nucleotide sequence: TGTGCCAGCAGCACCAGGAGGGACAGGCTCTATGGCTACACCTTC. Translation gives CASSTRRDRLYGYTF.

This rearrangement joins TRBV30 to TRBJ1-1; the D gene is possibly TRBD1 (5 bases). V lost 3 bases and J 1 base, leaving 12 bases between the germline ends. The CDR3 has 14 residues. Germline CDR1 and CDR2: GTSNPN and SVGIG (reference sequence). The CDR3 bases are TGTGCCTGGAGGGCCCCGGGGGGGAACACTGAAGCTTTCTTT. As protein: CAWRAPGGNTEAFF.

Only one count was recorded for this clone. V usage is TRBV28 and J usage is TRBJ1-2, with D possibly being TRBD1 (5 bases). V lost 3 bases and J 7 bases, leaving 9 bases between the germline ends. The CDR3 has 12 residues. Per the germline V gene, CDR1 is MDHEN and CDR2 is SYDVKM. The CDR3 nucleotides are TGTGCCAGCAGTTTGGCCAGGGCTGGCTACACCTTC. Translating gives CASSLARAGYTF.

The rearrangement joins TRBV4-1 to TRBJ2-4; 15 bases align to TRBD2. CDR3 length equals 18 residues. CDR1 and CDR2 from the germline V gene are MGHRA and YSYEKL. With V trimmed by 4 bases and J by 0 bases, 4 bases remained unmatched. The CDR3 region has the DNA TGCGCCAGCAGCCGAGGACTAGCGGGGGGGCTAGCCAAAAACATTCAGTACTTC. It codes for CASSRGLAGGLAKNIQYF.

The gene calls are TRBV14 and TRBJ1-5; 7 nucleotides line up with TRBD1. With V trimmed by 6 bases and J by 4 bases, 3 bases remained unmatched. Looked up from germline, CDR1 is SGHDN and CDR2 is FVKESK. The CDR3 is made up of 13 amino acids. The chain's CDR3 is CASSPQGNQPQHF. DNA of the CDR3: TGTGCCAGCAGTCCACAGGGGAATCAGCCCCAGCATTTT.

This clone was recorded once. The chain has TRBV30 and TRBJ1-6, with 8 bases aligning to TRBD1. The CDR3 sequence is 15 residues long. Germline CDR1 GTSNPN, CDR2 SVGIG (reference sequence). J gave up 7 bases and V 1 base, and 6 bases lay outside the gene matches. The DNA for the CDR3 is TGTGCCTGGAGTGGAGGGACAGGAGGGAATTCACCCCTCCACTTT. Translated: CAWSGGTGGNSPLHF.

The V call is TRBV6-5, the J call TRBJ1-2, with TRBD1 matching over 7 bases. The CDR3 loop spans 14 amino acids. The V and J ends lost 7 bases and 3 bases, in that order; junction bases with no gene match: 8. CDR1 MNHEY and CDR2 SVGAGI come from the germline V gene. This CDR3 reads CASTKGGVDYGYTF. DNA of the CDR3: TGTGCCAGCACCAAAGGGGGCGTCGACTATGGCTACACCTTC.

The chain couples TRBV29-1 to TRBJ2-2, with a tentative D call TRBD1 (7 bases). The CDR3 is 15 residues long. Trimming pared 7 bases from V and 4 bases from J, leaving 19 bases between. CDR1 is SQVTM, CDR2 ANQGSEA, per germline. CDR3 sequence reads: CSANDAGQSTGELFF. In nucleotides, the CDR3 is TGCAGCGCCAATGACGCGGGACAGAGCACCGGGGAGCTGTTTTTT.

V and J are TRBV5-1 and TRBJ1-1; D is ambiguous. Germline CDR1 and CDR2: SGHRS and YFSETQ. Trimming cost V 2 bases and J 1 base, with 6 bases left between them. This CDR3 contains 13 residues. The DNA of the CDR3 is TGCGCCAGCAGCTTCCAGTCGAACACTGAAGCTTTCTTT. Protein: CASSFQSNTEAFF.

This chain's CDR3 is CASSSGSHEQFF. CDR3 DNA: TGTGCCAGCAGCTCAGGAAGCCATGAGCAGTTCTTC. The chain recombines TRBV5-8 with TRBJ2-1; D remains ambiguous. Between the trimmed V and J ends, which lost 3 bases and 8 bases, there was a span of 9 bases. Germline V CDR1 and CDR2: SGHTS, YDEGEE. CDR3 length: 12 amino acids.

The chain couples TRBV19 to TRBJ2-7, with D perhaps TRBD1 (6 bases). The V end lost 5 bases, the J end lost 0 bases, and 11 bases lay between the germline ends. The CDR3 covers 14 residues. Germline CDR1 is LNHDA and CDR2 is SQIVND (reference sequence). The CDR3 protein is CASSYGQHSYEQYF. The CDR3 DNA sequence: TGTGCCAGTAGTTATGGACAGCACTCCTACGAGCAGTACTTC.

The genes are TRBV24-1 and TRBJ2-1, with 7 nucleotides matching TRBD1. The CDR3 sequence is 13 residues long. Germline V lookup: CDR1 KGHDR, CDR2 SFDVKD. V lost 6 bases and J lost 7; bases outside the gene matches: 5. In DNA, the CDR3 is TGTGCCACCAGTTACTCAGGGGGAAATGAGCAGTTCTTC. Translation: CATSYSGGNEQFF.

The chain links TRBV4-1 to TRBJ2-1; 13 bases align to TRBD2. The CDR3 is made up of 20 amino acids. With 3 bases clipped from V and 5 bases from J, the junction kept 16 bases outside the gene matches. Germline CDR1 reads MGHRA; CDR2 reads YSYEKL. In DNA form, the CDR3 reads TGCGCCAGCAGCCATGGAAGTACCGGGACTAGCGGGGTCCGCAACAATGAGCAGTTCTTC. It yields the protein CASSHGSTGTSGVRNNEQFF.

CDR3 sequence reads: CASSLSPSRTGFREQYF. In DNA, the CDR3 is TGTGCCAGCAGTTTGTCCCCGTCTCGGACAGGCTTCCGCGAGCAGTACTTC. The chain carries TRBV27 and TRBJ2-7, with 7 bases fitting TRBD1. The CDR3 spans 17 residues. Trimming took 3 bases from V and 6 from J; bases not matched to a gene: 17. Germline V CDR1 and CDR2: MNHEY, SMNVEV (reference sequence).